The table lists the clone carrying this TCR beta chain with many counts. Its target is unknown. The sample originates from a study of response to subunit inactivated influenza vaccine. Findings and limits, study-wide: A suggestion made by the authors is that each seasonal influenza vaccination recruits few new T cells.

Germline CDR1 SGHTA, CDR2 FQGNSA. This CDR3 region has 14 residues. V was pared by 2 bases and J by 7 bases, with 9 bases between. In TCRdb, the RT-PCR reads were re-called with MiXCR into one record per CDR3 protein. Among fewer than 650,000 distinct CDR3 sequences listed, 13% were seen once. The TCR was taken from a man in his forties or fifties who received an inactivated influenza vaccine. Sequencing used PBMCs from blood, obtained roughly 6 weeks after vaccination. The V and J genes are TRBV7-2 and TRBJ1-6; D is undetermined. CDR3 sequence: CASSLRQDNSPLHF. The CDR3 DNA follows: TGTGCCAGCAGCTTAAGGCAGGACAATTCACCCCTCCACTTT.